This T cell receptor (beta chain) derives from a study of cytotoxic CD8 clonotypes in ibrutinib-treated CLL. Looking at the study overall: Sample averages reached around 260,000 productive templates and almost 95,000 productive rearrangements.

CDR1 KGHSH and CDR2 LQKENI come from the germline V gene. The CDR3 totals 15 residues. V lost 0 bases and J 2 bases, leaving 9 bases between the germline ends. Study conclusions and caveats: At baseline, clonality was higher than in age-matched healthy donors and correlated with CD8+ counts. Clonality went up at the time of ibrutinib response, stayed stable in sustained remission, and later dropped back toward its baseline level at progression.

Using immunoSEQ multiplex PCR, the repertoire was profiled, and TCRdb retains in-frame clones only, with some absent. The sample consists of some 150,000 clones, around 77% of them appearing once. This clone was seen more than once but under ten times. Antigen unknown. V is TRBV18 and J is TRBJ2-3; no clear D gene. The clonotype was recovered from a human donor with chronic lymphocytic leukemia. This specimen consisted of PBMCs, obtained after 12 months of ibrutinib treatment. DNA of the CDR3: TGTGCCAGCTCACCACCGACGGTAGTCACAGATACGCAGTATTTT. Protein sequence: CASSPPTVVTDTQYF.